A single sample gave rise to the 29 T cell receptor beta chains below, sequenced in a study of follicular helper T cells after annual influenza vaccination. Repertoires were generated with immunoSEQ multiplex PCR, while TCRdb's copy carries only in-frame clones and drops some. The sample has 3,000 or so clones; 65% to 85% are singletons. Time point meaning: 2014-2015 season, pre-vaccination. The input for sequencing was CXCR5+ CD38- circulating T follicular helper cells from blood, taken on the day of influenza vaccination. Subset here: circulating Tfh, non-naive CD4+CXCR5+PD-1+ (ICOS+CD38+ or ICOS-CD38-). All receptors come from an adult who received the influenza vaccine.

The rearrangement joins TRBV7-2 to TRBJ2-7; TRBD1 matches at 7 bases. With V trimmed by 2 bases and J by 0 bases, 4 bases remained unmatched. Germline loops: CDR1 SGHTA, CDR2 FQGNSA. This CDR3 spans 15 amino acids. CDR3: CASSLTGASSYEQYF. The CDR3 region has the DNA TGTGCCAGCAGCTTAACAGGGGCTAGCTCCTACGAGCAGTACTTC. Full variable domain (rest looked up from reference TRBV7-2 and TRBJ2-7): GAGVSQSPSNKVTEKGKDVELRCDPISGHTALYWYRQSLGQGLEFLIYFQGNSAPDKSGLPSDRFSAERTGGSVSTLTIQRTQQEDSAVYLCASSLTGASSYEQYFGPGTRLTVT.

This clone was counted a few times. The chain recombines TRBV19 with TRBJ1-5; possible D gene TRBD1, 5 bases. This CDR3 is built from 13 residues. Germline V gene sequence: CDR1 LNHDA, CDR2 SQIVND (reference sequence). With 8 bases removed from V and 8 bases from J, the gap between germline ends came to 16 bases. The CDR3 here is CASGIGGNEPQHF. The CDR3, as DNA: TGTGCCAGTGGGATCGGGGGAAATGAGCCCCAGCATTTT.

This clone has just one count. This chain links TRBV4-1 with TRBJ1-1; 7 bases line up with TRBD1. V gave up 4 bases and J gave up 1 base; unmatched junction bases: 9. The germline V gene encodes CDR1 MGHRA and CDR2 YSYEKL. The CDR3 extends over 16 amino acids. In DNA form, the CDR3 reads TGCGCCAGCAGCCCACTACGACAGGGATCGAACACTGAAGCTTTCTTT. Protein product: CASSPLRQGSNTEAFF.

This clone has more than one count but fewer than ten. CDR3 in amino acids: CASSRGTVYGYTF. CDR3 DNA: TGTGCCAGCAGCCGGGGGACGGTCTATGGCTACACCTTC. The chain is built from TRBV28 and TRBJ1-2; possible D gene TRBD1, 5 bases. CDR3 length equals 13 residues. Germline CDR1 MDHEN, CDR2 SYDVKM. V was cut by 6 bases and J by 4 bases, with 12 bases left in between.

This rearrangement joins TRBV5-1 to TRBJ1-6, with no clear D. Trimming cost V 0 bases and J 7 bases, with 11 bases left between them. CDR1 and CDR2 from the germline V gene are SGHRS and YFSETQ. This CDR3 has 15 residues. The chain's CDR3 is CASSLVSGFNSPLHF. CDR3 nucleotide sequence: TGCGCCAGCAGCTTGGTATCAGGATTCAATTCACCCCTCCACTTT.

The rearrangement joins TRBV2 to TRBJ1-6; no firm D call. Germline lookup yields CDR1 SNHLY and CDR2 FYNNEI. V lost 6 bases and J lost 0, with 9 bases in between. The CDR3 is 15 amino acids. The chain's CDR3 is CASSYQSSYNSPLHF. Here the CDR3 DNA reads TGTGCCAGCAGCTACCAGAGCTCCTATAATTCACCCCTCCACTTT. The whole variable domain, filled in from reference TRBV2 and TRBJ1-6, reads EPEVTQTPSHQVTQMGQEVILRCVPISNHLYFYWYRQILGQKVEFLVSFYNNEISEKSEIFDDQFSVERPDGSNFTLKIRSTKLEDSAMYFCASSYQSSYNSPLHFGNGTRLTVT.

This rearrangement joins TRBV7-2 to TRBJ1-1; D unclear. The CDR3 consists of 12 residues. CDR1 SGHTA and CDR2 FQGNSA come from the germline V gene. Trimming removed 5 bases from V and 2 bases from J, with 6 bases in between. The DNA of the CDR3 is TGTGCCAGCAGCGTCCTAAACACTGAAGCTTTCTTT. Amino acid sequence: CASSVLNTEAFF.

The chain links TRBV7-3 to TRBJ2-2; D remains unclear. Trimming cost V 2 bases and J 3 bases, with 7 bases left between them. Per the germline V gene, CDR1 is SGHTA and CDR2 is FQGTGA. The CDR3 has 14 amino acids. The CDR3 loop is CASSLGSHTGELFF. In DNA form, the CDR3 reads TGTGCCAGCAGCTTAGGGTCCCACACCGGGGAGCTGTTTTTT. Using reference TRBV7-3 and TRBJ2-2 for the parts outside the CDR3, the full variable domain is GAGVSQTPSNKVTEKGKYVELRCDPISGHTALYWYRQSLGQGPEFLIYFQGTGAADDSGLPNDRFFAVRPEGSVSTLKIQRTERGDSAVYLCASSLGSHTGELFFGEGSRLTVL.

On this clone: The junction differs from germline at one of its ends, possibly a read error. V gene TRBV18 combines with J gene TRBJ2-2; D perhaps matches TRBD2 (5 bases). Germline V gene data show CDR1 as KGHSH and CDR2 as LQKENI. The length of the CDR3 is 16 residues. The CDR3 reads CASSPPRLRPHRGAVF. The CDR3 nucleotides read TGTGCCAGCTCACCACCCCGTTTGCGTCCTCACCGGGGAGCTGTTTTT.

The genes are TRBV13 and TRBJ1-6; 7 bases are a match to TRBD1. Trimming took 6 bases from V and 13 from J; bases not matched to a gene: 15. The CDR3 spans 15 residues. CDR1 and CDR2 from the germline V gene are PRHDT and FYEKMQ (reference sequence). The CDR3 is CASRARGQTGRPLHF. In nucleotides, the CDR3 is TGTGCCAGCAGAGCCCGCGGACAGACAGGGAGGCCCCTCCACTTT.

This sequence joins TRBV2 and TRBJ2-5; the D call may be TRBD1 or TRBD2 (6 bases each). Trimming stripped 3 bases from V and 7 bases from J, with 12 bases between. CDR1 SNHLY and CDR2 FYNNEI come from the germline V gene. The CDR3 spans 13 residues. CDR3 sequence reads: CASSDRGGGTQYF. The CDR3 DNA reads TGTGCCAGCAGTGACAGGGGAGGTGGGACCCAGTACTTC.

This clone occurred once. V gene TRBV4-1 combines with J gene TRBJ1-5; tentatively, D is TRBD1 (6 bases). Germline values: CDR1 MGHRA, CDR2 YSYEKL. V shed 0 bases and J shed 5 bases, with 14 bases lying between them. The CDR3 has 16 amino acids. CDR3 residues: CASSQDETGLYQPQHF. In nucleotides, the CDR3 is TGCGCCAGCAGCCAAGACGAGACAGGACTTTATCAGCCCCAGCATTTT.

The V call is TRBV25-1, the J call TRBJ2-5; D remains ambiguous. This CDR3 region has 12 residues. The ends were cut back, 7 bases at V and 1 base at J, with 7 bases in the middle. Germline CDR1 MGHDK, CDR2 SYGVNS. The CDR3 loop is CASMGSQETQYF. The CDR3 DNA reads TGTGCCAGCATGGGAAGCCAAGAGACCCAGTACTTC.

The genes are TRBV9 and TRBJ2-3; 8 bases fit TRBD1. The CDR3 sequence is 14 residues long. Trimming removed 3 bases from V and 5 bases from J; junction bases left unmatched: 5. Germline V gene data show CDR1 as SGDLS and CDR2 as YYNGEE. The CDR3: CASSEQGVGDTQYF. CDR3 sequence (DNA): TGTGCCAGCAGCGAACAGGGGGTGGGAGATACGCAGTATTTT.

The chain recombines TRBV28 with TRBJ1-2, with no clear D. V dropped 4 bases and J dropped 4 bases, with 4 bases sitting between them. This CDR3 comprises 11 residues. The germline gives CDR1 MDHEN, CDR2 SYDVKM. The CDR3 is CASSSSYGYTF. The CDR3 nucleotides are TGTGCCAGCAGTTCATCCTATGGCTACACCTTC.

This chain connects TRBV18 to TRBJ1-5; no clear D gene. In germline, CDR1 is KGHSH, CDR2 LQKENI. Trimming shortened V by 3 bases and J by 6 bases, and 15 bases separated the two germline ends. The CDR3 is 15 amino acids. CDR3 DNA: TGTGCCAGCTCACCCCGGGCAGATCCTGGTCAGCCCCAGCATTTT. Residues: CASSPRADPGQPQHF.

This chain links TRBV2 with TRBJ2-3; 8 nucleotides match TRBD2. Germline V gene sequence: CDR1 SNHLY, CDR2 FYNNEI. CDR3 length equals 13 residues. The trim removed 7 bases at V and 1 base at J, leaving 1 base unmatched. CDR3 sequence reads: CASTRGGTDTQYF. CDR3 sequence (DNA): TGTGCCAGCACGCGGGGGGGCACAGATACGCAGTATTTT.

The rearrangement joins TRBV18 to TRBJ1-1; D is undetermined. V dropped 2 bases and J dropped 1 base, with 5 bases sitting between them. The CDR3 contains 13 residues. In germline, CDR1 is KGHSH, CDR2 LQKENI. The CDR3 is CASSPKANTEAFF. CDR3 nucleotides: TGTGCCAGCTCACCAAAGGCGAACACTGAAGCTTTCTTT.

V gene TRBV2 combines with J gene TRBJ2-3; the D is unclear. The CDR3 runs 12 residues. Germline-derived CDR1 and CDR2 are SNHLY and FYNNEI. V was cut by 6 bases and J by 5 bases, with 9 bases left in between. This chain's CDR3 is CASSLVGDTQYF. CDR3 coding DNA: TGTGCCAGCAGCCTAGTCGGAGATACGCAGTATTTT.

The chain is built from TRBV27 and TRBJ1-1; D not certain. With 0 bases removed from V and 4 bases from J, the gap between germline ends came to 6 bases. This CDR3 has 13 residues. Germline V CDR1 and CDR2: MNHEY, SMNVEV (reference sequence). In DNA, the CDR3 is TGTGCCAGCAGTTTATCCGGCAGCACTGAAGCTTTCTTT. It yields the protein CASSLSGSTEAFF.

A few counts support this clone. This sequence joins TRBV20-1 and TRBJ1-1; D might be TRBD1 (5 bases). Trimming pared 5 bases from V and 10 bases from J, leaving 11 bases between. The CDR3 loop spans 10 amino acids. Per the germline V gene, CDR1 is DFQATT and CDR2 is SNEGSKA (reference sequence). The CDR3 DNA reads TGCAGTGCTTTCTGGGGCCGAGCTTTCTTT. Translating gives CSAFWGRAFF.

The rearrangement uses TRBV2 and TRBJ2-2, with D possibly being TRBD2 (5 bases). The germline V gene encodes CDR1 SNHLY and CDR2 FYNNEI. Trimming took 7 bases from V and 5 from J, leaving 17 bases between them. This CDR3 comprises 15 residues. DNA for the CDR3: TGTGCCAGCATGCCCTTATTGCGAGGGACCGGGGAGCTGTTTTTT. Amino acids: CASMPLLRGTGELFF.

V and J are TRBV14 and TRBJ1-2; the D gene is possibly TRBD1 (6 bases). The CDR3 runs to 15 residues. Trimming shortened V by 5 bases and J by 8 bases, and 21 bases separated the two germline ends. Per the germline V gene, CDR1 is SGHDN and CDR2 is FVKESK. For the CDR3, the DNA is TGTGCCAGCAGCTACGAACAGGGCGGGTTATCGGGCTACACCTTC. This codes for CASSYEQGGLSGYTF.

This rearrangement joins TRBV19 to TRBJ1-4; D is possibly TRBD1 (5 bases). This CDR3 contains 15 residues. Deletions cut 3 bases from V and 0 bases from J, with 8 bases between. Germline V lookup: CDR1 LNHDA, CDR2 SQIVND (reference sequence). The CDR3 loop is CASSIGTATNEKLFF. The CDR3 nucleotides are TGTGCCAGTAGTATCGGGACCGCAACTAATGAAAAACTGTTTTTT.

This chain joins TRBV19 and TRBJ1-5; D possibly corresponds to TRBD1 (6 bases). Deletions cut 9 bases from V and 3 bases from J, with 12 bases between. The CDR3 length is 13 residues. CDR1 is LNHDA, CDR2 SQIVND, per germline (reference sequence). Here the CDR3 reads CASRQVVNQPQHF. DNA of the CDR3: TGTGCCAGCCGACAGGTAGTCAATCAGCCCCAGCATTTT.

The gene calls are TRBV19 and TRBJ2-3; 11 bases map to TRBD1. Germline V gene data show CDR1 as LNHDA and CDR2 as SQIVND (reference sequence). J gave up 7 bases and V 7 bases, and 4 bases lay outside the gene matches. The CDR3 length is 13 residues. The CDR3 loop is CASTDRGQNTQYF. The CDR3 DNA is TGTGCCAGTACGGACAGGGGGCAAAATACGCAGTATTTT. The entire variable domain, with the rest obtained from reference TRBV19 and TRBJ2-3, is as follows: DGGITQSPKYLFRKEGQNVTLSCEQNLNHDAMYWYRQDPGQGLRLIYYSQIVNDFQKGDIAEGYSVSREKKESFPLTVTSAQKNPTAFYLCASTDRGQNTQYFGPGTRLTVL.

This chain uses TRBV6-6 with TRBJ1-1, with a possible D match to TRBD1 (6 bases). Trimming took off 4 bases at V and 2 bases at J, with 17 bases between the two ends. This CDR3 has 16 residues. Germline V gene sequence: CDR1 MNHNY, CDR2 SVGAGI (reference sequence). The CDR3 reads CASSSPEGGRNTEAFF. DNA of the CDR3: TGTGCCAGCAGTTCCCCGGAGGGGGGCAGAAACACTGAAGCTTTCTTT.

This chain uses TRBV4-2 with TRBJ1-2, with D maybe TRBD1 (6 bases). This CDR3 region has 14 residues. V lost 1 base, J lost 8 bases, and 14 bases lay in between. Germline CDR1 and CDR2: LGHNA and YNFKEQ. The CDR3 here is CASSQGQAEKGYTF. The DNA for the CDR3 is TGTGCCAGCAGCCAAGGACAGGCGGAAAAGGGCTACACCTTC.

This clone was recorded once. V usage is TRBV19 and J usage is TRBJ1-5; TRBD1 is a possible D gene (6 bases). Germline V CDR1 and CDR2: LNHDA, SQIVND (reference sequence). This CDR3 comprises 15 residues. V was pared by 4 bases and J by 6 bases, with 16 bases between. The DNA of the CDR3 is TGTGCCAGTAGTACGTTCCAGGGGAGTGGTCAGCCCCAGCATTTT. This codes for CASSTFQGSGQPQHF.